This TCR beta chain was sequenced in a study of CXCR3-negative and CXCR3-positive naive CD8 T cells. Study-wide points: Whereas memory cells differed, naive CXCR3-negative and CXCR3-positive cells shared similar TRBV-TRBJ usage. Comparably high diversity was seen in both naive subsets, and much lower diversity in memory CD8+ cells.

CDR1 and CDR2 (germline): LGHDT, YNNKEL (reference sequence). CDR3 length: 15 amino acids. As regards this clonotype: The antigen is unknown.

The authors prepared UMI-labeled TRB cDNA libraries by 5' RACE. TCRdb re-called the 5' RACE reads; one entry per CDR3 protein, DNA not given. The sample has thousands of distinct CDR3 sequences. All CD8+ T cell subsets were sorted in triplicate at 300,000 cells each. Naive CD8+ T cells showed CD45RO-CCR7+CD27+CD95-. The sequencing input was naive CXCR3- CD8+ T cells from blood. Noted subset: CD45RO-CCR7+CD27+CD95- naive CD8+ T cells lacking CXCR3 (TNR3-). This TCR was recovered from a human donor in good health. Some clones in this sample may be carry-over from other donors' samples. The rearrangement links TRBV3-1 to TRBJ1-1; TCRdb names TRBD1, which stays unverified in the absence of DNA. The CDR3 here is CASSQSGGGITEAFF. Full variable domain (remainder filled in from reference TRBV3-1 and TRBJ1-1): DTAVSQTPKYLVTQMGNDKSIKCEQNLGHDTMYWYKQDSKKFLKIMFSYNNKELIINETVPNRFSPKSPDKAHLNLHINSLELGDSAVYFCASSQSGGGITEAFFGQGTRLTVV.